A single sample gave rise to the 20 T cell receptor beta chains below, sequenced in a study of Graves' ophthalmopathy and Graves' hyperthyroidism. The TCR beta CDR3 regions underwent amplification from RNA transcripts. Amplification began with first-round RT-PCR using HTBI primers, then second-round multiplex PCR was performed. TCRdb reprocessed the multiplex PCR reads via MiXCR and lists one record per CDR3 protein. The data contain some 1.1 million distinct CDR3 sequences, about 38% of them singletons. The sequenced sample was peripheral blood or thyroid tissue (not recorded which). The source of these receptors is an adult man with Graves' hyperthyroidism.

The rearrangement joins TRBV6-5 to TRBJ2-2; weak D call: TRBD2 (6 bases). The germline V gene has CDR1 MNHEY and CDR2 SVGAGI. This CDR3 is 16 amino acids long. The ends were cut back, 6 bases at V and 4 bases at J, with 18 bases in the middle. CDR3 amino acids: CASSRPGTWGTGELFF. DNA for the CDR3: TGTGCCAGCAGCCGCCCCGGGACTTGGGGCACCGGGGAGCTGTTTTTT.

The gene calls are TRBV28 and TRBJ2-7, with 10 bases aligning to TRBD2. This CDR3 region has 15 residues. Per germline, CDR1 MDHEN and CDR2 SYDVKM. With V trimmed by 3 bases and J by 3 bases, 5 bases remained unmatched. The CDR3 region has the DNA TGTGCCAGCAGTTTCTTGCCTAGCGGGAGCTACGAGCAGTACTTC. It codes for CASSFLPSGSYEQYF.

The table lists this clonotype with many counts. This rearrangement joins TRBV20-1 to TRBJ1-4; no firm D call. Germline V gives CDR1 DFQATT, CDR2 SNEGSKA (reference sequence). The CDR3 has 15 residues. With 0 bases removed from V and 0 bases from J, the gap between germline ends came to 8 bases. The CDR3 DNA follows: TGCAGTGCTAGAGATCGGGAGGCAACTAATGAAAAACTGTTTTTT. Translated, it gives CSARDREATNEKLFF.

This clonotype was detected many times. V is TRBV7-9 and J is TRBJ1-5, with D possibly being TRBD1 (5 bases). CDR3 length: 14 amino acids. V shed 3 bases and J shed 5 bases, with 11 bases lying between them. Germline loops: CDR1 SEHNR, CDR2 FQNEAQ (reference sequence). CDR3 loop: CASSLGRIDQPQHF. As DNA, the CDR3 is TGTGCCAGCAGCTTGGGACGGATAGATCAGCCCCAGCATTTT.

V and J are TRBV25-1 and TRBJ2-6; D gene ambiguous. CDR3 length: 12 amino acids. V dropped 10 bases and J dropped 3 bases, with 7 bases sitting between them. CDR1 and CDR2 from the germline V gene are MGHDK and SYGVNS. The CDR3 here is CATSFGANVLTF. CDR3 nucleotides: TGTGCCACCTCGTTTGGGGCCAACGTCCTGACTTTC.

This clonotype has just a few counts. The junction departs from the called germline gene at one end, perhaps through a read error. The CDR3 loop is CAGSWEKLFF. CDR3 in DNA: TGTGCCGGCAGTTGGGAAAAACTGTTTTTT. The rearrangement uses TRBV6-5 and TRBJ1-4; D is unclear. This CDR3 is 10 amino acids long. CDR1 is MNHEY, CDR2 SVGAGI, per germline.

A few counts support this clonotype. The rearrangement uses TRBV7-3 and TRBJ2-7, with D possibly being TRBD2 (6 bases). CDR1 SGHTA and CDR2 FQGTGA come from the germline V gene. The CDR3 has 16 amino acids. Trimming pared 0 bases from V and 1 base from J, leaving 13 bases between. The CDR3 region is CASSLTPGTASYEQYF. For the CDR3, the DNA is TGTGCCAGCAGCTTAACGCCCGGGACTGCTTCCTACGAGCAGTACTTC. Combining the CDR3 with reference TRBV7-3 and TRBJ2-7 gives the whole variable domain GAGVSQTPSNKVTEKGKYVELRCDPISGHTALYWYRQSLGQGPEFLIYFQGTGAADDSGLPNDRFFAVRPEGSVSTLKIQRTERGDSAVYLCASSLTPGTASYEQYFGPGTRLTVT.

This clonotype has only a few counts. V and J are TRBV7-8 and TRBJ2-7, with D possibly TRBD2 on 6 matching bases. With 5 bases removed from V and 0 bases from J, the gap between germline ends came to 14 bases. The CDR3 is made up of 15 amino acids. Germline V gene data show CDR1 as SGHVS and CDR2 as FQNEAQ. This CDR3 reads CASSQEPTSSYEQYF. The CDR3 coding sequence is TGTGCCAGCAGCCAAGAACCGACTAGCTCCTACGAGCAGTACTTC.

The chain carries TRBV5-1 and TRBJ2-1; the D gene is possibly TRBD2 (5 bases). This CDR3 is 15 amino acids long. Germline CDR1 and CDR2: SGHRS and YFSETQ. Trimming removed 1 base from V and 7 bases from J, with 15 bases in between. CDR3 residues: CASSLRATADNEQFF. The CDR3 bases are TGCGCCAGCAGCTTGAGGGCCACAGCGGATAATGAGCAGTTCTTC.

About this clonotype: A much larger clone differs from this one at a single base, so this may be a read error. The chain carries TRBV5-1 and TRBJ1-2, with D maybe TRBD1 (5 bases). CDR1 and CDR2 from the germline V gene are SGHRS and YFSETQ. The CDR3 is made up of 14 amino acids. This chain's CDR3 is CASSLQGGTYCYTF. The DNA for the CDR3 is TGCGCCAGCAGCCTCCAGGGAGGCACCTATTGCTACACCTTC. The full variable domain, in which reference TRBV5-1 and TRBJ1-2 provide the parts outside the CDR3, is KAGVTQTPRYLIKTRGQQVTLSCSPISGHRSVSWYQQTPGQGLQFLFEYFSETQRNKGNFPGRFSGRQFSNSRSEMNVSTLELGDSALYLCASSLQGGTYCYTFGSGTRLTVV.

The chain joins TRBV20-1 to TRBJ1-1, with D unresolved. The V end lost 6 bases, the J end lost 4 bases, and 18 bases lay between the germline ends. This CDR3 spans 14 amino acids. Germline-derived CDR1 and CDR2 are DFQATT and SNEGSKA (reference sequence). This CDR3 is CSAPPRGLGTEAFF. CDR3 coding DNA: TGCAGTGCCCCCCCACGGGGATTGGGCACTGAAGCTTTCTTT.

This clonotype was detected many times. In nucleotides, the CDR3 is TGTGCCAGCGGGTCAGAACAAGAGACCCAGTACTTC. As protein: CASGSEQETQYF. The chain recombines TRBV13 with TRBJ2-5; D call uncertain. This CDR3 has 12 residues. Trimming took off 8 bases at V and 2 bases at J, with 9 bases between the two ends. CDR1 and CDR2 from the germline V gene are PRHDT and FYEKMQ (reference sequence).

This clonotype was observed a single time. The J gene is TRBJ1-5, the V gene TRBV10-3; 7 bases are shared with TRBD1. The V gene end was trimmed by 4 bases and the J gene end by 7 bases; junction bases not matched to a gene: 4. This CDR3 is 13 amino acids long. Germline values: CDR1 ENHRY, CDR2 SYGVKD. The CDR3 reads CAISATGRQPQHF. In nucleotides, the CDR3 is TGTGCCATCAGTGCGACAGGGAGGCAGCCCCAGCATTTT.

This clonotype was detected a few times. The V call is TRBV20-1, the J call TRBJ1-2; TRBD1 might be the D (5 bases). V was pared by 5 bases and J by 5 bases, with 12 bases between. CDR1 is DFQATT and CDR2 is SNEGSKA in the germline V gene (reference sequence). The CDR3 contains 12 residues. CDR3 coding DNA: TGCAGTGCTCGGGTGACAGAGTATGGCTACACCTTC. As protein: CSARVTEYGYTF.

V and J are TRBV10-3 and TRBJ2-5, with 7 nucleotides matching TRBD2. CDR3 length equals 13 residues. With 10 bases clipped from V and 2 bases from J, the junction kept 7 bases outside the gene matches. In germline, CDR1 is ENHRY, CDR2 SYGVKD. The CDR3 coding sequence is TGTGCCACCTCGGCTAGCGGACAAGAGACCCAGTACTTC. It specifies CATSASGQETQYF.

There are a few counts of this clonotype. This chain links TRBV20-1 with TRBJ2-7; D gene unclear. There are 14 residues in the CDR3. Germline CDR1 DFQATT, CDR2 SNEGSKA (reference sequence). The V end lost 6 bases, the J end lost 3 bases, and 18 bases lay between the germline ends. The CDR3 sequence: CSAAPPPVDYEQYF. The DNA for the CDR3 is TGCAGTGCCGCCCCCCCGCCAGTCGACTACGAGCAGTACTTC.

Concerning this clonotype: A read error may explain this, as a much larger clone is one base away. In DNA, the CDR3 is TGTGCCAGCAGCGCGGGGGGGTATCAGCCCCAGCATTTT. This encodes CASSAGGYQPQHF. The chain links TRBV9 to TRBJ1-5; perhaps TRBD1 as D (5 bases). Trimming removed 3 bases at V and 5 bases at J, with 9 bases between. Per the germline V gene, CDR1 is SGDLS and CDR2 is YYNGEE. This CDR3 comprises 13 residues.

The chain links TRBV25-1 to TRBJ2-5, with D perhaps matching TRBD1 (5 bases). This CDR3 contains 14 residues. Between the trimmed V and J ends, which lost 7 bases and 4 bases, there was a span of 16 bases. Germline CDR1 and CDR2: MGHDK and SYGVNS. The CDR3 loop reads CASNFPGQGETQYF. The CDR3 DNA follows: TGTGCCAGCAATTTCCCGGGCCAGGGAGAGACCCAGTACTTC.

This clonotype was seen more than once but under ten times. One end of the junction varies from germline; a read error may be responsible. The V and J genes are TRBV29-1 and TRBJ2-6; weak D call: TRBD2 (6 bases). Per germline, CDR1 SQVTM and CDR2 ANQGSEA. The CDR3 runs to 13 residues. The CDR3 reads CSVEGVGGNVLTF. DNA for the CDR3: TGCAGCGTTGAAGGGGTCGGGGGCAACGTCCTGACTTTC.

V usage is TRBV15 and J usage is TRBJ2-5; D might be TRBD1 (5 bases). Germline V lookup: CDR1 LNHNV, CDR2 YYDKDF (reference sequence). The length of the CDR3 is 15 residues. Trimming took 2 bases from V and 3 from J, leaving 13 bases between them. The DNA of the CDR3 is TGTGCCACCAGCAGACCCGACAGTGGGGAAGAGACCCAGTACTTC. Translating it yields CATSRPDSGEETQYF.